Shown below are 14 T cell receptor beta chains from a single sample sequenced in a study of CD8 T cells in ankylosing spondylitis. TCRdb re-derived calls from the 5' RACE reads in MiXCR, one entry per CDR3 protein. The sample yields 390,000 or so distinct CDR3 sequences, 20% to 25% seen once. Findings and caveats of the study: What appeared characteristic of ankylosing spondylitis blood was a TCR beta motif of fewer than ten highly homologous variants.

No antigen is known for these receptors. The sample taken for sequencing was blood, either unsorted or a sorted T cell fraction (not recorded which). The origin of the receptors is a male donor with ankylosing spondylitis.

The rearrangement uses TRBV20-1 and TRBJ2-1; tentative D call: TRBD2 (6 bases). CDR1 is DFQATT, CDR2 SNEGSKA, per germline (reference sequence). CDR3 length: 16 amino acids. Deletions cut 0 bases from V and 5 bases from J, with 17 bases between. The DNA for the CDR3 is TGCAGTGCTAGAGATCTGATACGGGGGTGGGACAATGAGCAGTTCTTC. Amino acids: CSARDLIRGWDNEQFF.

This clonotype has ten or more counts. DNA for the CDR3: TGTGCCAGCAGCTTACGGACTAGCCGGCCGGAGCAGTTCTTC. Its protein product is CASSLRTSRPEQFF. The chain carries TRBV5-4 and TRBJ2-1; 8 bases map to TRBD2. The length of the CDR3 is 14 residues. CDR1 and CDR2 from the germline V gene are SGHNT and YYREEE (reference sequence). V dropped 2 bases and J dropped 10; count of bases not matched to a gene: 8.

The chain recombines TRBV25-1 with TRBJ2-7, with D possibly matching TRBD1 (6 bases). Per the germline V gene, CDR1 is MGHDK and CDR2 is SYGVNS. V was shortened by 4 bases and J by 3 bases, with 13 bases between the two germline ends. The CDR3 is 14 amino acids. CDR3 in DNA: TGTGCCAGCAGTGGACAGGCGGGCGACTACGAGCAGTACTTC. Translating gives CASSGQAGDYEQYF.

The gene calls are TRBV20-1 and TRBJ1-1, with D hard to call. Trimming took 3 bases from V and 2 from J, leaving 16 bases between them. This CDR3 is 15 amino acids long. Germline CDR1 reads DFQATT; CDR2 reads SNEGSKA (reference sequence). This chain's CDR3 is CSASPQAGSNTEAFF. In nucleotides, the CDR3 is TGCAGTGCTAGCCCCCAAGCGGGGAGCAACACTGAAGCTTTCTTT.

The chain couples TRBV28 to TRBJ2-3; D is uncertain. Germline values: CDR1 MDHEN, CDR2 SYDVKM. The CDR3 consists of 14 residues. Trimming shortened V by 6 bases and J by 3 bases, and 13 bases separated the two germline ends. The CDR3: CASSATLGTDTQYF. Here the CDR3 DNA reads TGTGCCAGCAGCGCCACACTGGGGACAGATACGCAGTATTTT.

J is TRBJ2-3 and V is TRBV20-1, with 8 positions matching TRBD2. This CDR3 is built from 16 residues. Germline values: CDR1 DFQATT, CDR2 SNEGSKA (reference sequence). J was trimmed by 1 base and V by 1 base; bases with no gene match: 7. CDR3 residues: CSARASGGLGTDTQYF. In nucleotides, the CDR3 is TGCAGTGCTAGAGCCTCGGGAGGGCTAGGCACAGATACGCAGTATTTT.

CDR3 DNA sequence: TGTGCCAGCAGCCACAGGGCGGATTCACCCCTCCACTTT. Its translation: CASSHRADSPLHF. V is TRBV3-1 and J is TRBJ1-6; TRBD1 might be the D (5 bases). The ends were cut back, 3 bases at V and 8 bases at J, with 8 bases in the middle. The germline V gene encodes CDR1 LGHDT and CDR2 YNNKEL (reference sequence). The CDR3 consists of 13 residues.

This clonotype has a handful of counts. The CDR3 region has the DNA TGCGCCAGCAGGACAGCTTCCAACACCGGGGAGCTGTTTTTT. Translating gives CASRTASNTGELFF. The chain carries TRBV5-1 and TRBJ2-2, with D tentatively TRBD1 (5 bases). Germline lookup yields CDR1 SGHRS and CDR2 YFSETQ. V shed 5 bases and J shed 2 bases, with 10 bases lying between them. This CDR3 comprises 14 residues.

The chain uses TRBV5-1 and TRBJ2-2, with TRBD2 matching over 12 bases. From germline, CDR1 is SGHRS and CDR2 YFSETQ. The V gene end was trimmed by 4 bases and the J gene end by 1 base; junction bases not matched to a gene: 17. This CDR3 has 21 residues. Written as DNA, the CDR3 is TGCGCCAGCAGCATAAGTGGCGGACTAGCGGGAATACTCTTGAACACCGGGGAGCTGTTTTTT. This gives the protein CASSISGGLAGILLNTGELFF.

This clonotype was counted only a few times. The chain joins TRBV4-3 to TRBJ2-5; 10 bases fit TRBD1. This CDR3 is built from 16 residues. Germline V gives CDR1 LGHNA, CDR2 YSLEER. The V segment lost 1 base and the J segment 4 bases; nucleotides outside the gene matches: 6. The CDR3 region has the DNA TGCGCCAGCAGCCAAGTTAGGACAGGGGGAGGAGAGACCCAGTACTTC. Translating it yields CASSQVRTGGGETQYF.

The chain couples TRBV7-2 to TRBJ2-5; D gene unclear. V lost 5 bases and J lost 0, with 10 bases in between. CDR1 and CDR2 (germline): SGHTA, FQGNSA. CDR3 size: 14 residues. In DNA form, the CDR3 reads TGTGCCAGCAGCCCTTCGAGGTACCAAGAGACCCAGTACTTC. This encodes CASSPSRYQETQYF.

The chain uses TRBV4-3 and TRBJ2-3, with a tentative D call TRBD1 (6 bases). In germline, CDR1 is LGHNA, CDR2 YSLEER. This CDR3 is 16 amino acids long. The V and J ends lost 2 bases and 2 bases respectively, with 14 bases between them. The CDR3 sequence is CASSQMGRGYTDTQYF. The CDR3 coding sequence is TGCGCCAGCAGCCAAATGGGCAGGGGCTACACAGATACGCAGTATTTT.

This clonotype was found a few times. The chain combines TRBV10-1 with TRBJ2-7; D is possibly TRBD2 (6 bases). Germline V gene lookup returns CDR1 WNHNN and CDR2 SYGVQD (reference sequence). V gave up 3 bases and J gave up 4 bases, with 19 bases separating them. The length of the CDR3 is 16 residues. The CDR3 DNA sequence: TGCGCCAGCAGTGATTCGGGACCGGGAGATGGGTACGAGCAGTACTTC. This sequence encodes CASSDSGPGDGYEQYF.

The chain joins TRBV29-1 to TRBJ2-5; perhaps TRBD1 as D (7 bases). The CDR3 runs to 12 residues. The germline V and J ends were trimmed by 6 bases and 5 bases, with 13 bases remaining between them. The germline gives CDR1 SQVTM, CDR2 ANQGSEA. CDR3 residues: CSVGGQRETQYF. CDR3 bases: TGCAGCGTGGGGGGACAGCGGGAGACCCAGTACTTC.